This section outlines one T cell receptor (beta chain) sequence together with its context. This sample is part of a study of blood T cell repertoires in COVID-19. For the study at large: COVID-19 samples, acute and convalescent, were from the United States, Italy and Spain. PBMCs, B-cell-depleted T cells, or T cells were the source of the cDNA or gDNA that made up the material.

Per the original methods: Amplification of reference gene primers provided the estimated nucleated cell counts. Sequencing used immunoSEQ multiplex PCR; TCRdb keeps in-frame clones, though not all of them. From that table come the V and J calls and clone size; the DNA was used to work out D and trimming. Of 140,000 or so clones listed, 82% were seen once; the top ten hold 4%. This clonotype originated in a woman over 75 with acute or convalescent COVID-19. The sequencing sample was made of peripheral blood.

Here the CDR3 reads CASSESDRSKAFF. The CDR3 nucleotides read TGTGCCAGCAGTGAATCCGACAGGAGCAAAGCTTTCTTT. V usage is TRBV6-1 and J usage is TRBJ1-1; D possibly corresponds to TRBD1 (6 bases). The CDR3 totals 13 residues. From germline, CDR1 is MNHNS and CDR2 SASEGT. Between the trimmed V and J ends, which lost 2 bases and 9 bases, there was a span of 13 bases.